The rows below give T cell receptor beta chains drawn from one sample of a study of blood T cells in healthy people across ages. MiXCR, applied by TCRdb to the 5' RACE reads, yields one record per CDR3 protein. The table has over 1.5 million distinct CDR3 sequences, around 48% seen once; the top ten hold 2.1%. The material sequenced was blood. The receptors were gathered from a middle-aged woman in good health. Each CDR3 is given with its conserved first and last residue. Only some rows state a clone size, as once, few, many or a class for expanded clones.

abundance: -
v_gene: TRBV6-2/TRBV6-3
j_gene: TRBJ1-3
CDR3aa: CASSPRTGPIGNTIYF

abundance: -
v_gene: TRBV20-1
j_gene: TRBJ2-3
CDR3aa: CSATGLRGRIDTQYF

abundance: -
v_gene: TRBV29-1
j_gene: TRBJ1-2
CDR3aa: CSVWRAFGYGYTF

abundance: -
v_gene: TRBV20-1
j_gene: TRBJ2-7
CDR3aa: CSAVDRGSSYEQYF

abundance: -
v_gene: TRBV13
j_gene: -
CDR3aa: CASSSPHGGQSYEQYF

abundance: -
v_gene: TRBV6-6
j_gene: TRBJ2-7
CDR3aa: CASSYDLARGEQYF

abundance: -
v_gene: TRBV4-1
j_gene: TRBJ1-4
CDR3aa: CASSQDVGATRELFF

abundance: -
v_gene: TRBV20-1
j_gene: TRBJ1-2
CDR3aa: CSARVDRGLTRGYTF

abundance: few
v_gene: TRBV4-1
j_gene: TRBJ2-1
CDR3aa: CASSQGPLPYNEQFF

abundance: many
v_gene: TRBV7-2
j_gene: TRBJ2-3
CDR3aa: CASSFQGASTDTQYF

abundance: few
v_gene: TRBV29-1
j_gene: TRBJ2-1
CDR3aa: CSALLAVQFF

abundance: -
v_gene: TRBV18
j_gene: TRBJ2-5
CDR3aa: CASCGQLQETQYF

abundance: -
v_gene: TRBV7-2
j_gene: TRBJ2-3
CDR3aa: CASSELAGGVTDTQYF

abundance: -
v_gene: TRBV6-6
j_gene: TRBJ2-7
CDR3aa: CASSYVAGTYEQYF

abundance: once
v_gene: TRBV6-2/TRBV6-3
j_gene: TRBJ1-5
CDR3aa: CASSTGGLQPQHF

abundance: -
v_gene: TRBV18
j_gene: TRBJ1-4
CDR3aa: CASSPHVPGQGTNEKLFF

abundance: few
v_gene: TRBV29-1
j_gene: TRBJ2-3
CDR3aa: CSVEELAQGRPDTQYF

abundance: once
v_gene: TRBV10-3
j_gene: TRBJ2-3
CDR3aa: CATSDQGFSTDTQYF

abundance: -
v_gene: TRBV6-4
j_gene: TRBJ2-1
CDR3aa: CASSDSGTQQFF

abundance: -
v_gene: TRBV9
j_gene: TRBJ2-5
CDR3aa: CASGGGPNNEQYF

abundance: -
v_gene: TRBV10-3
j_gene: TRBJ2-7
CDR3aa: CAISESRGRRSYEQYF

abundance: many
v_gene: TRBV4-3
j_gene: TRBJ2-4
CDR3aa: CASSLGQYENIQYF

abundance: -
v_gene: TRBV2
j_gene: TRBJ1-5
CDR3aa: CASRGGRYGEQPQHF

abundance: few
v_gene: TRBV12-3/TRBV12-4
j_gene: TRBJ2-3
CDR3aa: CASSLQQGRSDTQYF